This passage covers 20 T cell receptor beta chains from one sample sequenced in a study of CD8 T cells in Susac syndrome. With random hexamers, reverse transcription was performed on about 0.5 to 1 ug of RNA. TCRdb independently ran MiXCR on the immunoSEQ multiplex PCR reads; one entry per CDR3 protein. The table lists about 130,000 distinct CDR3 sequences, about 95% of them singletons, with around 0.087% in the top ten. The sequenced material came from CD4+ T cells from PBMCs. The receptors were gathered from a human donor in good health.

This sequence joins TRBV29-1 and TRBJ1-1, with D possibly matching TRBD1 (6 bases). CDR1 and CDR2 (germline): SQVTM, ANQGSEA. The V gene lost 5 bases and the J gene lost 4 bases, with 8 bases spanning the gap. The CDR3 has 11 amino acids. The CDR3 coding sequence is TGCAGCGTTATACAGGGCACTGAAGCTTTCTTT. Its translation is CSVIQGTEAFF.

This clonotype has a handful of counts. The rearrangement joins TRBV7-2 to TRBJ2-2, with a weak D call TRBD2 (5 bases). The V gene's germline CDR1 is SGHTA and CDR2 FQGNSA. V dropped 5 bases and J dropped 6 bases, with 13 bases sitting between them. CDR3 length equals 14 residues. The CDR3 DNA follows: TGTGCCAGCAGCCCTAAGGCGGGTGCCGGGGAGCTGTTTTTT. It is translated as CASSPKAGAGELFF.

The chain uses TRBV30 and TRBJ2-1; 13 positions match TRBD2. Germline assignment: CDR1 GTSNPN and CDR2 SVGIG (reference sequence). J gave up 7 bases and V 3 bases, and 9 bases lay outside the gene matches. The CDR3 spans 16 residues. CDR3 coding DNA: TGTGCCTGGAGGAAAGGGACTAGCGGGGAGTGGAATGAGCAGTTCTTC. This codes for CAWRKGTSGEWNEQFF.

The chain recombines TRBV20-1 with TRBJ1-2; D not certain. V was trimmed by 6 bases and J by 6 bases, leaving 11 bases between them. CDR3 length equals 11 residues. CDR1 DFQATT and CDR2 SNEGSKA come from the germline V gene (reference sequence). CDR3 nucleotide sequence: TGCAGTGCCTCCCCGGTGGATGGCTACACCTTC. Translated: CSASPVDGYTF.

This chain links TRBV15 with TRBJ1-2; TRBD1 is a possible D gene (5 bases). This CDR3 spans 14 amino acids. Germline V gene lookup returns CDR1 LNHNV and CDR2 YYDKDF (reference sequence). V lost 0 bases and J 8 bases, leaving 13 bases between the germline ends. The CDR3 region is CATSRDEGPFGYTF. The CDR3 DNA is TGTGCCACCAGCAGAGATGAGGGACCTTTCGGCTACACCTTC.

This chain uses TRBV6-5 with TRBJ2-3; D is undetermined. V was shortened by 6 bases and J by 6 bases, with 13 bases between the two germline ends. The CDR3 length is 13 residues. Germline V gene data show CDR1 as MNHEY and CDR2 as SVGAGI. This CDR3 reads CASRPLIGDTQYF. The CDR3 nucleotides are TGTGCCAGCAGACCACTAATTGGGGATACGCAGTATTTT.

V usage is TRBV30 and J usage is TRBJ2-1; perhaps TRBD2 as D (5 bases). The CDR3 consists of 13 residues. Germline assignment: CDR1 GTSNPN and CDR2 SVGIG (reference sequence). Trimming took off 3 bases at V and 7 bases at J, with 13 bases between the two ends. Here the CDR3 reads CAWSRGSGNEQFF. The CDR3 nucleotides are TGTGCCTGGAGCAGAGGGAGCGGAAATGAGCAGTTCTTC.

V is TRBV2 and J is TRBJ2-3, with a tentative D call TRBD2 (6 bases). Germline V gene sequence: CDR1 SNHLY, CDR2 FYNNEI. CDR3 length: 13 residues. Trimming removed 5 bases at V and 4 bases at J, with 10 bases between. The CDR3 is CASSRDWADTQYF. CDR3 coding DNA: TGTGCCAGCAGTAGGGACTGGGCAGATACGCAGTATTTT.

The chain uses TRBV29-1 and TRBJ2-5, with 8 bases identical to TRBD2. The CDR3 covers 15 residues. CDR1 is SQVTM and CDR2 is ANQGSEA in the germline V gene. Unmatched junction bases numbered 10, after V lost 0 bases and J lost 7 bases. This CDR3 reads CSVEESGGGGGTQYF. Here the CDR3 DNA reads TGCAGCGTTGAAGAAAGCGGGGGTGGCGGTGGGACCCAGTACTTC.

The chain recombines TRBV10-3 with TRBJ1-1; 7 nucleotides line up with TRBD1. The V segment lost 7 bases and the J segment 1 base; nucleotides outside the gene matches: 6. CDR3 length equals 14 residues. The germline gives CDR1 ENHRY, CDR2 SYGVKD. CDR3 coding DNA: TGTGCCATCACCGGGGACAGACCGAACACTGAAGCTTTCTTT. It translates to CAITGDRPNTEAFF.

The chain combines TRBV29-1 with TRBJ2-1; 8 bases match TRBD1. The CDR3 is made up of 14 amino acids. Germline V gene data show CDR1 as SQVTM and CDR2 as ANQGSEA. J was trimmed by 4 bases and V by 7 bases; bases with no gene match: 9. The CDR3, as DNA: TGCAGCGCCCAGACGGACAGGGAGTACAATGAGCAGTTCTTC. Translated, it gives CSAQTDREYNEQFF.

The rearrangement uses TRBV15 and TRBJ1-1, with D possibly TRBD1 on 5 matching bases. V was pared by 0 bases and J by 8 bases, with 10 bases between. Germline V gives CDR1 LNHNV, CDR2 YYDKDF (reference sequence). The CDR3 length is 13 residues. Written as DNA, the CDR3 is TGTGCCACCAGCAGAGATGGGGCAGGGGAAGCTTTCTTT. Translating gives CATSRDGAGEAFF.

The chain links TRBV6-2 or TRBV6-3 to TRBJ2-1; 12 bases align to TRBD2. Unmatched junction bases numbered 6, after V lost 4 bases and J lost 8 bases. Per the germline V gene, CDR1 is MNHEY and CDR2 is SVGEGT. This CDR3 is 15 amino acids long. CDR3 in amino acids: CASSSRASGRDEQFF. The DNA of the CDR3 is TGTGCCAGCAGTTCTCGGGCTAGCGGGAGGGATGAGCAGTTCTTC.

CDR3 sequence (DNA): TGCGCCAGCAGCCAAGGCCGGGCCCACTCCTACAATGAGCAGTTCTTC. Residues: CASSQGRAHSYNEQFF. The rearrangement joins TRBV4-1 to TRBJ2-1; D gene uncertain. Trimming took 1 base from V and 0 from J, leaving 10 bases between them. Germline loops: CDR1 MGHRA, CDR2 YSYEKL. The CDR3 extends over 16 amino acids.

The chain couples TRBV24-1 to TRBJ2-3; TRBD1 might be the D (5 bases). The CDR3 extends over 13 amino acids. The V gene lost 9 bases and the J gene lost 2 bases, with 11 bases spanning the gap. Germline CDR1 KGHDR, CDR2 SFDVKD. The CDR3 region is CATAKGSTDTQYF. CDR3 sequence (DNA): TGTGCCACCGCCAAGGGGTCCACAGATACGCAGTATTTT.

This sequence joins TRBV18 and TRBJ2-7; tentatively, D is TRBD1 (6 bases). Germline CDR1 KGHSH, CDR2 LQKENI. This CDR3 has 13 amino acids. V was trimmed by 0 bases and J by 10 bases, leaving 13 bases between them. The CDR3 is CASSPPGEGTQYF. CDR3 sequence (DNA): TGTGCCAGCTCACCACCGGGGGAAGGGACACAGTACTTC.

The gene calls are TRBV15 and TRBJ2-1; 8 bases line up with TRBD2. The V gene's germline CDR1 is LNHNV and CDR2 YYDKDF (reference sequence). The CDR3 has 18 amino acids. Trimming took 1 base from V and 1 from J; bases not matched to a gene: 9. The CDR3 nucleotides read TGTGCCACCAGCAGAGGGGGCAGAGCGGGGGTATCCTACAATGAGCAGTTCTTC. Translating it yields CATSRGGRAGVSYNEQFF.

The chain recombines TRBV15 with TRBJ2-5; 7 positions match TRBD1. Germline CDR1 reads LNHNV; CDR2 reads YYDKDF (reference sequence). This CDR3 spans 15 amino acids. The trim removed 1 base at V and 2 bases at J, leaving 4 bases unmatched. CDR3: CATSRGNRGQETQYF. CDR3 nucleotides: TGTGCCACCAGCAGAGGGAACAGGGGTCAAGAGACCCAGTACTTC.

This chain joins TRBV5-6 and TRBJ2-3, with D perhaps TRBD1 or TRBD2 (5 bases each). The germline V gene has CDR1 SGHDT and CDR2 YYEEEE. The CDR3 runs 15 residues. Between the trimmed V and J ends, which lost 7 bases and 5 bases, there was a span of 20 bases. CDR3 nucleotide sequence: TGTGCCAGCCAAAAAGTCCGGGGCTTAGGAGATACGCAGTATTTT. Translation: CASQKVRGLGDTQYF.

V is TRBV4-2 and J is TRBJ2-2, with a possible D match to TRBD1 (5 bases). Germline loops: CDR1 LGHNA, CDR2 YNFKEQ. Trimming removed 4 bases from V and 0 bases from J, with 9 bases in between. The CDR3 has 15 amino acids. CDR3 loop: CASSPLTANTGELFF. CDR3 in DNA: TGTGCCAGCAGCCCCCTGACAGCGAACACCGGGGAGCTGTTTTTT.